This T cell receptor beta chain originates from a study of shared T cell receptors in the human thymus. Germline V gives CDR1 SGDLS, CDR2 YYNGEE. This CDR3 comprises 18 residues. V was pared by 2 bases and J by 4 bases, with 24 bases between. Generated by immunoSEQ multiplex PCR, the TCRdb table keeps only in-frame clones and is missing some. The data hold about 730,000 clones, with 80% to 90% observed a single time. This sample also belongs to another study, concerning human thymus T cells. This second report adds: Corrective cardiac surgery supplied the resected thymus tissue. Both thymic and peripheral blood repertoires showed apparently biased V and J usage.

The source material was thymocytes. The clonotype was recovered from a girl in the first two years of life with a congenital heart defect. The V gene is TRBV9, the J gene TRBJ1-2, with D perhaps matching TRBD1 (5 bases). The CDR3 reads CASSVIPGGTEGAYGYTF. The CDR3, as DNA: TGTGCCAGCAGCGTTATACCAGGCGGGACCGAGGGTGCCTATGGCTACACCTTC.